The 17 T cell receptor beta chains listed next were all sequenced from one sample in a study of IL-32 and malignant T cell survival in cutaneous lymphoma. Profiling relied on immunoSEQ multiplex PCR, and the TCRdb table lists in-frame clones only, not all of them. The sample has around 2,300 clones; more than 75% are singletons. These samples are blood from patients with leukemic cutaneous T cell lymphoma, called Sezary syndrome. The sequencing here drew on blood, taken on day 0. Every receptor here comes from a human donor with cutaneous T cell lymphoma.

The chain employs TRBV27 and TRBJ2-7, with D tentatively TRBD1 (6 bases). The CDR3 extends over 16 amino acids. Germline-derived CDR1 and CDR2 are MNHEY and SMNVEV (reference sequence). Trimming cost V 6 bases and J 1 base, with 19 bases left between them. The CDR3 spells CASSPAGVRASYEQYF. The CDR3 DNA follows: TGTGCCAGCAGCCCCGCAGGGGTAAGAGCGTCCTACGAGCAGTACTTC.

By share, this clone ranks as medium-sized (0.01 to 0.1%). V and J are TRBV29-1 and TRBJ1-2; D possibly corresponds to TRBD1 (5 bases). Germline V CDR1 and CDR2: SQVTM, ANQGSEA. V lost 4 bases, J lost 2 bases, and 8 bases lay in between. This CDR3 is 12 amino acids long. The CDR3 spells CSVVGGNYGYTF. Written as DNA, the CDR3 is TGCAGCGTTGTGGGGGGGAACTATGGCTACACCTTC. The full variable domain, rest sourced from reference TRBV29-1 and TRBJ1-2, is SAVISQKPSRDICQRGTSLTIQCQVDSQVTMMFWYRQQPGQSLTLIATANQGSEATYESGFVIDKFPISRPNLTFSTLTVSNMSPEDSSIYLCSVVGGNYGYTFGSGTRLTVV.

This clone was seen a few times. V usage is TRBV10-2 and J usage is TRBJ2-5; 9 nucleotides agree with TRBD1. Germline V lookup: CDR1 WSHSY, CDR2 SAAADI. V shed 6 bases, J shed 6 bases, and the junction held 8 bases outside the gene matches. This CDR3 region has 14 residues. The CDR3 bases are TGCGCCAGCAGACATGACAGGGGGGGCCAGACCCAGTACTTC. It yields the protein CASRHDRGGQTQYF.

J is TRBJ1-6 and V is TRBV7-2; D unresolved. Germline lookup yields CDR1 SGHTA and CDR2 FQGNSA. The CDR3 is 17 amino acids. V gave up 4 bases and J gave up 10 bases, with 23 bases separating them. CDR3 protein: CASSSHDKGGRRSPLHF. CDR3 bases: TGTGCCAGCAGCTCCCACGACAAGGGTGGTCGACGCTCACCCCTCCACTTT.

This chain connects TRBV5-1 to TRBJ1-1; 7 positions match TRBD1. CDR3 length: 18 amino acids. The J segment lost 7 bases and the V segment lost 6 bases, leaving 24 bases of the junction unmatched. The germline V gene has CDR1 SGHRS and CDR2 YFSETQ. Written as DNA, the CDR3 is TGCGCCAGCACCCCAGGAGGGGGACAGCACCTTGTGTGGGGTGAAGCTTTCTTT. Its translation: CASTPGGGQHLVWGEAFF.

The table lists this clone with a count of one. The rearrangement joins TRBV18 to TRBJ2-3; TRBD2 agrees at 10 bases. V lost 5 bases, J lost 6 bases, and 2 bases stayed unmatched. The CDR3 totals 13 residues. The germline V gene has CDR1 KGHSH and CDR2 LQKENI. CDR3 loop: CASSGTSVDTQYF. CDR3 nucleotides: TGTGCCAGCTCAGGGACTAGCGTCGATACGCAGTATTTT. The variable domain in full, completed from reference TRBV18 and TRBJ2-3, reads NAGVMQNPRHLVRRRGQEARLRCSPMKGHSHVYWYRQLPEEGLKFMVYLQKENIIDESGMPKERFSAEFPKEGPSILRIQQVVRGDSAAYFCASSGTSVDTQYFGPGTRLTVL.

V is TRBV29-1 and J is TRBJ2-5; D may be TRBD1 or TRBD2 (6 bases each). This CDR3 region has 15 residues. V dropped 6 bases and J dropped 0 bases, with 17 bases sitting between them. Germline V gene lookup returns CDR1 SQVTM and CDR2 ANQGSEA. CDR3 sequence (DNA): TGCAGCGTGGTACCATTAGGGGGGTACCAAGAGACCCAGTACTTC. The encoded protein is CSVVPLGGYQETQYF.

This clone was observed a few times. The chain couples TRBV27 to TRBJ2-7, with a tentative D call TRBD1 (6 bases). Trimming pared 8 bases from V and 5 bases from J, leaving 19 bases between. This CDR3 is 14 amino acids long. Germline V gives CDR1 MNHEY, CDR2 SMNVEV (reference sequence). Here the CDR3 DNA reads TGTGCCAGCTCCCTCGGGAACAGGGCCCACGAGCAGTACTTC. Translated: CASSLGNRAHEQYF.

The V and J genes are TRBV20-1 and TRBJ2-7; D might be TRBD2 (7 bases). The V and J ends lost 5 bases and 9 bases respectively, with 11 bases between them. CDR3 size: 10 residues. Germline V gene sequence: CDR1 DFQATT, CDR2 SNEGSKA (reference sequence). CDR3 amino acids: CSAGGGVQYF. The CDR3 DNA is TGCAGTGCTGGGGGGGGCGTGCAGTACTTC.

This chain uses TRBV9 with TRBJ2-3; D gene unclear. Germline lookup yields CDR1 SGDLS and CDR2 YYNGEE. Trimming stripped 0 bases from V and 3 bases from J, with 11 bases between. CDR3 length: 15 residues. CDR3: CASSVEAWGTDTQYF. The CDR3 region has the DNA TGTGCCAGCAGCGTAGAGGCGTGGGGTACAGATACGCAGTATTTT.

The gene calls are TRBV28 and TRBJ1-1; no clear D. The CDR3 is 12 residues long. Germline loops: CDR1 MDHEN, CDR2 SYDVKM. V was pared by 4 bases and J by 12 bases, with 15 bases between. The CDR3 DNA reads as TGTGCCAGCAGTTCCCAAAATATTGCAACTTTCTTT. The encoded protein is CASSSQNIATFF. The full variable domain, its missing parts supplied by reference TRBV28 and TRBJ1-1, is DVKVTQSSRYLVKRTGEKVFLECVQDMDHENMFWYRQDPGLGLRLIYFSYDVKMKEKGDIPEGYSVSREKKERFSLILESASTNQTSMYLCASSSQNIATFFGQGTRLTVV.

This sequence joins TRBV5-4 and TRBJ2-1, with 13 bases identical to TRBD2. Per germline, CDR1 SGHNT and CDR2 YYREEE (reference sequence). CDR3 length: 16 amino acids. The V and J ends lost 0 bases and 8 bases, in that order; junction bases with no gene match: 5. This CDR3 is CASSLELAGGLDEQFF. The CDR3 DNA is TGTGCCAGCAGCTTGGAACTAGCGGGAGGGCTGGATGAGCAGTTCTTC.

The rearrangement uses TRBV11-2 and TRBJ2-5; 8 bases match TRBD2. The end of the DNA aligns better with TRBJ2-7, so the J call may be wrong. Germline CDR1 and CDR2: SGHAT and FQNNGV. CDR3 length: 14 amino acids. Here the CDR3 DNA reads TGTGCCAGCAGCCCCGGGAGCGGGGGTTACGAGCAGTACTTC. The encoded protein is CASSPGSGGYEQYF.

The chain links TRBV5-5 to TRBJ1-6; D ambiguous. Germline V gives CDR1 SGHKS, CDR2 YYEKEE (reference sequence). Trimming left V 3 bases short and J 10 bases short, with 23 bases between. The CDR3 contains 17 residues. The CDR3 DNA is TGTGCCAGCAGCTCCCACGACAAGGGTGGTCGACGCTCACCCCTCCACTTT. It is translated as CASSSHDKGGRRSPLHF.

This chain links TRBV5-6 with TRBJ2-5; D may correspond to TRBD1 or TRBD2 (5 bases each). Germline V gives CDR1 SGHDT, CDR2 YYEEEE. CDR3 length: 13 amino acids. Trimming left V 4 bases short and J 5 bases short, with 12 bases between. The CDR3 DNA reads as TGTGCCAGCAGCCGCAGGGACGGGGAGACCCAGTACTTC. Protein product: CASSRRDGETQYF.

The V gene is TRBV4-3, the J gene TRBJ2-1, with a weak D call TRBD2 (5 bases). V lost 1 base and J 4 bases, leaving 8 bases between the germline ends. The V gene's germline CDR1 is LGHNA and CDR2 YSLEER. The CDR3 is 14 residues long. CDR3 sequence: CASSQGPGYNEQFF. The CDR3, as DNA: TGCGCCAGCAGCCAAGGTCCGGGGTACAATGAGCAGTTCTTC.

The chain joins TRBV6-4 to TRBJ1-6; 11 nucleotides line up with TRBD1. Germline CDR1 MRHNA, CDR2 SNTAGT. The CDR3 is 14 amino acids. V was clipped by 6 bases and J by 10 bases; unmatched bases: 5. The CDR3 nucleotides are TGTGCCAGCAGATCCGGGACAGGGGGATCACCCCTCCACTTT. Translated: CASRSGTGGSPLHF.